Presented here are 7 T cell receptor beta chains from one specimen sequenced in a study of cytomegalovirus exposure and HLA in healthy donors. The PCR made use of 60 Vbeta and 13 Jbeta primers. The protocol was immunoSEQ multiplex PCR, while the TCRdb copy is restricted to in-frame clones and leaves out a portion. The sample records 180,000 or so clones, around 82% being singletons. Sequencing was carried out using PBMCs. The receptors stem from a woman aged 30 to 39 in good health and CMV-seropositive.

The V and J genes are TRBV6-5 and TRBJ1-2; 12 bases map to TRBD1. V lost 0 bases and J lost 6; bases outside the gene matches: 2. The CDR3 has 15 amino acids. The germline CDR1 and CDR2 sequences are MNHEY and SVGAGI. CDR3 bases: TGTGCCAGCAGTTACTCGGGACAGGGGGCGAATGGCTACACCTTC. Its translation: CASSYSGQGANGYTF.

This sequence joins TRBV19 and TRBJ2-7, with D possibly matching TRBD1 (5 bases). The CDR3 consists of 14 residues. Germline V gene sequence: CDR1 LNHDA, CDR2 SQIVND (reference sequence). The V end was cut by 6 bases, the J end by 2 bases, with 14 bases between. The chain's CDR3 is CASRKGDWAYEQYF. The CDR3, as DNA: TGTGCCAGTAGGAAAGGGGATTGGGCCTACGAGCAGTACTTC.

This chain uses TRBV27 with TRBJ2-1, with D unresolved. Trimming took 8 bases from V and 11 from J, leaving 7 bases between them. Germline CDR1 is MNHEY and CDR2 is SMNVEV (reference sequence). The CDR3 spans 9 residues. CDR3 in amino acids: CASGPKQFF. CDR3 coding DNA: TGTGCCAGCGGCCCGAAGCAGTTCTTC.

The gene calls are TRBV5-1 and TRBJ1-6; a possible D gene is TRBD1 (5 bases). The CDR3 consists of 14 residues. Germline V CDR1 and CDR2: SGHRS, YFSETQ. The V and J ends lost 4 bases and 5 bases respectively, with 10 bases between them. CDR3 protein: CASSLGGDNSPLHF. In DNA, the CDR3 is TGCGCCAGCAGCCTGGGGGGAGATAATTCACCCCTCCACTTT. Full variable domain (rest looked up from reference TRBV5-1 and TRBJ1-6): KAGVTQTPRYLIKTRGQQVTLSCSPISGHRSVSWYQQTPGQGLQFLFEYFSETQRNKGNFPGRFSGRQFSNSRSEMNVSTLELGDSALYLCASSLGGDNSPLHFGNGTRLTVT.

Notes on this clone: The sample contains more than one DNA sequence encoding this CDR3. V gene TRBV6-1 combines with J gene TRBJ2-7, with D maybe TRBD2 (6 bases). This CDR3 contains 14 residues. The germline gives CDR1 MNHNS, CDR2 SASEGT. V was cut by 6 bases and J by 2 bases, with 14 bases left in between. CDR3 sequence (DNA): TGTGCCAGCAGGCCCCCGGGACTGGCCTACGAGCAGTACTTC. This codes for CASRPPGLAYEQYF.

This rearrangement joins TRBV10-3 to TRBJ1-3; D may be TRBD1 (6 bases). Looked up from germline, CDR1 is ENHRY and CDR2 is SYGVKD. The CDR3 has 15 amino acids. Trimming took 5 bases from V and 0 from J, leaving 11 bases between them. Here the CDR3 DNA reads TGTGCCATCAGTTCAGGCAGGGGCTCTGGAAACACCATATATTTT. Its translation is CAISSGRGSGNTIYF.

The chain uses TRBV5-1 and TRBJ2-5, with D possibly matching TRBD1 (6 bases). The CDR3 length is 14 residues. The V end was cut by 0 bases, the J end by 1 base, with 7 bases between. CDR1 and CDR2 from the germline V gene are SGHRS and YFSETQ. The CDR3 region is CASSLGRGQETQYF. CDR3 nucleotides: TGCGCCAGCAGCTTGGGCAGGGGCCAAGAGACCCAGTACTTC.